What follows are 28 T cell receptor beta chains derived from one specimen sequenced in a study of blood T cell repertoires in COVID-19. Sequencing used immunoSEQ multiplex PCR; TCRdb keeps in-frame clones, though not all of them. The sample includes roughly 140,000 clones, 80% of them seen just once. Sequenced sample: peripheral blood. The receptors were gathered from a man aged 55 to 70 with active or convalescent COVID-19.

V gene TRBV7-9 combines with J gene TRBJ2-3; D may be TRBD1 (5 bases). Germline V gene lookup returns CDR1 SEHNR and CDR2 FQNEAQ (reference sequence). This CDR3 has 16 amino acids. The V gene lost 5 bases and the J gene lost 0 bases, with 15 bases spanning the gap. The CDR3 reads CASSTRQSLSTDTQYF. The CDR3 DNA reads as TGTGCCAGCAGCACTCGACAGAGCCTTAGCACAGATACGCAGTATTTT.

This clone was counted at least ten times. J is TRBJ2-1 and V is TRBV3-1 (or the pseudogene TRBV3-2), with 8 nucleotides matching TRBD2. V dropped 5 bases and J dropped 5; count of bases not matched to a gene: 5. Per germline, CDR1 LGHDT and CDR2 YNNKEL (reference sequence). The CDR3 runs to 14 residues. DNA for the CDR3: TGTGCCAGCAGCGTCACTAGCGGAAACAATGAGCAGTTCTTC. It codes for CASSVTSGNNEQFF.

The chain couples TRBV5-1 to TRBJ2-3, with 7 bases that match TRBD2. The germline V gene encodes CDR1 SGHRS and CDR2 YFSETQ. This CDR3 has 13 residues. V gave up 4 bases and J gave up 6 bases; unmatched junction bases: 5. The CDR3 is CASSPNGGDTQYF. In DNA form, the CDR3 reads TGCGCCAGCAGCCCCAACGGGGGGGATACGCAGTATTTT.

This clone showed up just once. V usage is TRBV6-2 or TRBV6-3 and J usage is TRBJ2-2; possible D gene TRBD1, 7 bases. The CDR3 is 16 amino acids. The germline V and J ends were trimmed by 0 bases and 6 bases, with 14 bases remaining between them. Germline CDR1 is MNHEY and CDR2 is SVGEGT. The CDR3 region has the DNA TGTGCCAGCAGTTACTCGGCCAGGGGGGCCTCCGGGGAGCTGTTTTTT. Translating it yields CASSYSARGASGELFF.

The chain recombines TRBV7-3 with TRBJ2-3; 8 bases are shared with TRBD2. This CDR3 region has 15 residues. Germline V gene sequence: CDR1 SGHTA, CDR2 FQGTGA. With 0 bases clipped from V and 9 bases from J, the junction kept 8 bases outside the gene matches. The CDR3 sequence: CASSLTSGEHGTQYF. The DNA of the CDR3 is TGTGCCAGCAGCTTAACTAGCGGGGAGCATGGGACGCAGTATTTT. Supplemented by reference TRBV7-3 and TRBJ2-3, the full variable domain reads GAGVSQTPSNKVTEKGKYVELRCDPISGHTALYWYRQSLGQGPEFLIYFQGTGAADDSGLPNDRFFAVRPEGSVSTLKIQRTERGDSAVYLCASSLTSGEHGTQYFGPGTRLTVL.

J is TRBJ2-3 and V is TRBV13; possible D gene TRBD1, 6 bases. Per the germline V gene, CDR1 is PRHDT and CDR2 is FYEKMQ (reference sequence). The CDR3 covers 17 residues. Trimming removed 6 bases at V and 2 bases at J, with 21 bases between. CDR3: CASSNAPGTRNTDTQYF. The CDR3 nucleotides read TGTGCCAGCAGTAACGCCCCCGGGACAAGAAACACAGATACGCAGTATTTT.

V is TRBV28 and J is TRBJ2-1; the match to TRBD1 covers 8 bases. Looked up from germline, CDR1 is MDHEN and CDR2 is SYDVKM. The CDR3 has 16 amino acids. Trimming removed 6 bases from V and 5 bases from J; junction bases left unmatched: 12. The CDR3 region is CASRPFRTGTNNEQFF. CDR3 sequence (DNA): TGTGCCAGCAGGCCGTTTCGGACAGGGACGAACAATGAGCAGTTCTTC.

CDR3 region: CASSHPPGQGIIGNQPQHF. CDR3 DNA sequence: TGCGCCAGCAGTCACCCTCCGGGACAGGGGATAATAGGCAATCAGCCCCAGCATTTT. The chain is built from TRBV23-1 and TRBJ1-5; TRBD1 agrees at 10 bases. TRBV23-1 is an open reading frame, and its role is uncertain. The CDR3 spans 19 residues. The V segment lost 3 bases and the J segment 2 bases; nucleotides outside the gene matches: 13.

The chain joins TRBV4-3 to TRBJ2-7; 8 nucleotides align to TRBD1. The CDR3 spans 13 residues. V lost 5 bases, J lost 7 bases, and 7 bases stayed unmatched. Germline assignment: CDR1 LGHNA and CDR2 YSLEER. CDR3 sequence: CASSADREREQYF. The CDR3 DNA reads TGCGCCAGCAGCGCGGACAGGGAGCGGGAGCAGTACTTC.

In DNA, the CDR3 is TGTGCCAGCTCACCAGGACAGGGACATGGCTACACCTTC. This encodes CASSPGQGHGYTF. The chain recombines TRBV18 with TRBJ1-2; 8 nucleotides align to TRBD1. Trimming cost V 2 bases and J 6 bases; bases outside gene matches: 2. Germline V gene sequence: CDR1 KGHSH, CDR2 LQKENI. This CDR3 region has 13 residues.

The chain combines TRBV28 with TRBJ2-1, with 8 bases that match TRBD1. The trim removed 5 bases at V and 4 bases at J, leaving 10 bases unmatched. CDR1 and CDR2 (germline): MDHEN, SYDVKM. The CDR3 totals 16 residues. The CDR3 DNA reads TGTGCCAGCAGTATCCCCGGGACAGGTTATTACAATGAGCAGTTCTTC. Its translation is CASSIPGTGYYNEQFF.

CDR3 sequence reads: CAISESITGELFF. The CDR3 DNA reads TGTGCCATCAGTGAGTCCATCACCGGGGAGCTGTTTTTT. J is TRBJ2-2 and V is TRBV10-3; the D is unclear. The CDR3 totals 13 residues. CDR1 is ENHRY and CDR2 is SYGVKD in the germline V gene. With 0 bases removed from V and 4 bases from J, the gap between germline ends came to 3 bases.

This sequence joins TRBV24-1 and TRBJ1-1; 8 bases are a match to TRBD1. Looked up from germline, CDR1 is KGHDR and CDR2 is SFDVKD. The CDR3 sequence is 14 residues long. Unmatched junction bases numbered 5, after V lost 3 bases and J lost 6 bases. CDR3 bases: TGTGCCACCAGTGATGGACAGGGCCGCGCTGAAGCTTTCTTT. This sequence encodes CATSDGQGRAEAFF.

The genes are TRBV3-1 (or the pseudogene TRBV3-2) and TRBJ1-4; 8 bases agree with TRBD1. Germline V gene sequence: CDR1 LGHDT, CDR2 YNNKEL (reference sequence). CDR3 length: 15 residues. With 6 bases clipped from V and 3 bases from J, the junction kept 6 bases outside the gene matches. CDR3 DNA: TGTGCCAGCAGGGACAGGGATGAGGCTAATGAAAAACTGTTTTTT. It specifies CASRDRDEANEKLFF.

The chain is built from TRBV5-6 and TRBJ2-7; D possibly corresponds to TRBD2 (7 bases). The CDR3 spans 14 residues. CDR1 and CDR2 from the germline V gene are SGHDT and YYEEEE. Trimming pared 1 base from V and 2 bases from J, leaving 10 bases between. DNA of the CDR3: TGTGCCAGCAGCTTGAGGGGGGGCCCCTACGAGCAGTACTTC. It translates to CASSLRGGPYEQYF.

The chain has TRBV6-5 and TRBJ1-1; 12 bases are a match to TRBD1. Per germline, CDR1 MNHEY and CDR2 SVGAGI. Unmatched junction bases numbered 9, after V lost 2 bases and J lost 8 bases. This CDR3 has 16 amino acids. CDR3 region: CASSYTTGTGGAEAFF. The DNA of the CDR3 is TGTGCCAGCAGTTACACGACCGGGACAGGGGGCGCAGAAGCTTTCTTT.

V is TRBV7-3 and J is TRBJ2-5; 15 bases fit TRBD2. Germline CDR1 reads SGHTA; CDR2 reads FQGTGA. Trimming removed 6 bases from V and 5 bases from J; junction bases left unmatched: 7. The CDR3 is 16 residues long. As DNA, the CDR3 is TGTGCCAGCAGTCCCGGACTAGCGGGAGGGAGTGAGACCCAGTACTTC. Translation: CASSPGLAGGSETQYF.

The chain carries TRBV2 and TRBJ1-2; TRBD1 matches 10 bases. V trimming: 11 bases; J trimming: 11 bases; junction bases outside the gene matches: 8. The CDR3 has 11 residues. CDR1 is SNHLY and CDR2 is FYNNEI in the germline V gene. In DNA form, the CDR3 reads TGTGCCGTTCCGGGACAGGGGTATTACACCTTC. It encodes CAVPGQGYYTF.

V is TRBV10-2 and J is TRBJ2-1; 14 bases fit TRBD2. This CDR3 contains 16 residues. V trimming: 1 base; J trimming: 9 bases; junction bases outside the gene matches: 5. The germline V gene has CDR1 WSHSY and CDR2 SAAADI. The CDR3 here is CASSEWGTSGRIEQFF. The CDR3 DNA sequence: TGCGCCAGCAGTGAGTGGGGGACTAGCGGGAGAATTGAGCAGTTCTTC.

This chain uses TRBV27 with TRBJ2-1; TRBD2 matches 7 bases. CDR3 length equals 13 residues. Germline V lookup: CDR1 MNHEY, CDR2 SMNVEV (reference sequence). Germline trimming cut 2 bases from V and 10 bases from J; bases unmatched to any gene: 5. CDR3 coding DNA: TGTGCCAGCAGTTTAGGGAGGGGAAGGGAGCAGTTCTTC. Translation gives CASSLGRGREQFF.

This clone was detected a few times. The genes are TRBV3-1 (or the pseudogene TRBV3-2) and TRBJ2-5, with D perhaps matching TRBD2 (6 bases). V was cut by 0 bases and J by 5 bases, with 13 bases left in between. From germline, CDR1 is LGHDT and CDR2 YNNKEL (reference sequence). This CDR3 has 15 amino acids. The CDR3 DNA reads as TGTGCCAGCAGCCAAGAAAGGAGGGGTTATGAGACCCAGTACTTC. Encoded protein: CASSQERRGYETQYF.

The J gene is TRBJ1-1, the V gene TRBV7-2; no reliable D call. The length of the CDR3 is 13 residues. Germline V gene sequence: CDR1 SGHTA, CDR2 FQGNSA. Trimming stripped 2 bases from V and 3 bases from J, with 7 bases between. The CDR3: CASSLLRDTEAFF. The CDR3 DNA sequence: TGTGCCAGCAGCTTATTGAGGGACACTGAAGCTTTCTTT.

The rearrangement joins TRBV7-2 to TRBJ2-2, with D tentatively TRBD2 (5 bases). Germline V gene data show CDR1 as SGHTA and CDR2 as FQGNSA. This CDR3 has 17 residues. V lost 2 bases and J 5 bases, leaving 18 bases between the germline ends. The CDR3 nucleotides read TGTGCCAGCAGCTTAATCGGCGGGCCCGGTGAGACCGGGGAGCTGTTTTTT. Translated: CASSLIGGPGETGELFF. Full variable domain (outside the CDR3, taken from reference TRBV7-2 and TRBJ2-2): GAGVSQSPSNKVTEKGKDVELRCDPISGHTALYWYRQSLGQGLEFLIYFQGNSAPDKSGLPSDRFSAERTGGSVSTLTIQRTQQEDSAVYLCASSLIGGPGETGELFFGEGSRLTVL.

J is TRBJ1-2 and V is TRBV10-3, with D uncertain. V lost 0 bases to trimming and J lost 4 bases, with 9 bases between them. Germline V gene lookup returns CDR1 ENHRY and CDR2 SYGVKD. The CDR3 loop spans 14 amino acids. The CDR3 here is CAISESGPIYGYTF. The CDR3 DNA follows: TGTGCCATCAGTGAGTCTGGGCCGATCTATGGCTACACCTTC.

The chain recombines TRBV13 with TRBJ2-7; 10 nucleotides line up with TRBD2. This CDR3 contains 14 residues. Germline CDR1 reads PRHDT; CDR2 reads FYEKMQ (reference sequence). V was clipped by 5 bases and J by 4 bases; unmatched bases: 5. CDR3 amino acids: CASSLTSGLYEQYF. Written as DNA, the CDR3 is TGTGCCAGCAGCCTGACTAGCGGGTTATACGAGCAGTACTTC.

The chain uses TRBV29-1 and TRBJ2-7, with unresolved D. The germline V and J ends were trimmed by 0 bases and 4 bases, with 10 bases remaining between them. CDR3 length: 13 amino acids. Germline CDR1 SQVTM, CDR2 ANQGSEA. In DNA form, the CDR3 reads TGCAGCGTTGAAGATCCTAATGGTTACGAGCAGTACTTC. Its protein product is CSVEDPNGYEQYF.

Turning to this clone: At one end the junction does not follow the germline gene, possibly because of a read error. The gene calls are TRBV7-2 and TRBJ2-1; no reliable D call. The CDR3 consists of 13 residues. Per the germline V gene, CDR1 is SGHTA and CDR2 is FQGNSA. This chain's CDR3 is CASSLLRRGERFF. CDR3 in DNA: TGTGCCAGCAGCTTACTTAGAAGAGGTGAGCGGTTCTTC.

This clone was counted once. The rearrangement links TRBV6-5 to TRBJ1-2, with TRBD1 as a possible D gene (5 bases). Trimming cost V 2 bases and J 6 bases, with 16 bases left between them. CDR3 size: 15 residues. Germline assignment: CDR1 MNHEY and CDR2 SVGAGI. The CDR3 loop reads CASSYAAGRIDGYTF. Here the CDR3 DNA reads TGTGCCAGCAGTTACGCGGCAGGGCGAATCGATGGCTACACCTTC.